These 19 T cell receptor beta chains originate from one sample sequenced in a study of shared clonotypes between healthy human individuals. The data were produced by immunoSEQ multiplex PCR, yet TCRdb's version contains in-frame clones alone and is incomplete. Of hundreds of thousands of clones in the sample, 76% were seen once. Material: PBMCs. Receptors were obtained from a woman in her forties in good health. Some clones in this sample may be carry-over from other donors' samples.

The rearrangement uses TRBV4-3 and TRBJ1-5; 8 nucleotides match TRBD1. Germline-derived CDR1 and CDR2 are LGHNA and YSLEER. The CDR3 sequence is 15 residues long. J was trimmed by 3 bases and V by 2 bases; bases with no gene match: 3. The CDR3, as DNA: TGCGCCAGCAGCCAATGGACAGGGATCAATCAGCCCCAGCATTTT. As protein: CASSQWTGINQPQHF.

The J gene is TRBJ1-1, the V gene TRBV6-6, with 9 bases aligning to TRBD1. V shed 6 bases and J 6 bases; nucleotides not matched to a gene: 5. The CDR3 consists of 13 residues. Per the germline V gene, CDR1 is MNHNY and CDR2 is SVGAGI (reference sequence). The DNA for the CDR3 is TGTGCCAGCAGGGTACAGGGGGCCGCTGAAGCTTTCTTT. It encodes CASRVQGAAEAFF.

The CDR3 protein is CASSRQGARYNEQFF. DNA for the CDR3: TGTGCCAGCAGCCGACAGGGGGCGCGTTACAATGAGCAGTTCTTC. This sequence joins TRBV7-3 and TRBJ2-1; TRBD1 aligns across 10 bases. CDR1 and CDR2 from the germline V gene are SGHTA and FQGTGA. This CDR3 comprises 15 residues. The trim removed 5 bases at V and 4 bases at J, leaving 5 bases unmatched.

This clone appeared many times. The genes are TRBV28 and TRBJ2-1; D possibly uses TRBD1 or TRBD2 (7 bases each). This CDR3 comprises 15 residues. CDR1 is MDHEN and CDR2 is SYDVKM in the germline V gene. V lost 2 bases and J lost 4, with 12 bases in between. Here the CDR3 reads CASSLRRGGYNEQFF. The CDR3 bases are TGTGCCAGCAGTTTACGCAGGGGGGGGTACAATGAGCAGTTCTTC.

A remark on this clone: A far larger clone is just one base off, so this is likely a read error. Within the sample, other DNA sequences also encode this same CDR3. The V gene is TRBV4-1, the J gene TRBJ2-7; TRBD1 matches 9 bases. Germline trimming cut 6 bases from V and 3 bases from J; bases unmatched to any gene: 9. CDR1 is MGHRA, CDR2 YSYEKL, per germline. The CDR3 contains 15 residues. This CDR3 reads CASSHPGTGLYEQYF. CDR3 sequence (DNA): TGCGCCAGCAGTCACCCCGGGACAGGGCTCTACGAGCAGTACTTC.

Remarks on this clone: This specimen includes other DNA sequences encoding the same CDR3. The chain joins TRBV29-1 to TRBJ2-7; 14 nucleotides match TRBD2. Trimming cost V 6 bases and J 3 bases; bases outside gene matches: 1. The CDR3 is 13 amino acids. The germline gives CDR1 SQVTM, CDR2 ANQGSEA. This CDR3 reads CSVGTSGSYEQYF. The CDR3 DNA follows: TGCAGCGTGGGGACTAGCGGGAGCTACGAGCAGTACTTC.

The rearrangement links TRBV2 to TRBJ1-4; D is undetermined. CDR1 is SNHLY and CDR2 is FYNNEI in the germline V gene. The CDR3 length is 11 residues. V was clipped by 2 bases and J by 6 bases, with 1 base between them. The CDR3 sequence is CASSEYEKLFF. Here the CDR3 DNA reads TGTGCCAGCAGTGAATATGAAAAACTGTTTTTT. The variable domain in full, completed from reference TRBV2 and TRBJ1-4, reads EPEVTQTPSHQVTQMGQEVILRCVPISNHLYFYWYRQILGQKVEFLVSFYNNEISEKSEIFDDQFSVERPDGSNFTLKIRSTKLEDSAMYFCASSEYEKLFFGSGTQLSVL.

This clone has a handful of counts. The chain has TRBV28 and TRBJ1-3; possibly TRBD1 for D (6 bases). V dropped 5 bases and J dropped 1 base, with 18 bases sitting between them. CDR3 length: 17 amino acids. Germline assignment: CDR1 MDHEN and CDR2 SYDVKM. In nucleotides, the CDR3 is TGTGCCAGCAGTCACGGGACACGGTATAGGTCTGGAAACACCATATATTTT. It encodes CASSHGTRYRSGNTIYF.

This chain connects TRBV2 to TRBJ2-2, with 7 bases matching TRBD1. Germline-derived CDR1 and CDR2 are SNHLY and FYNNEI. The CDR3 is 14 amino acids. Germline trimming cut 6 bases from V and 6 bases from J; bases unmatched to any gene: 7. The CDR3 nucleotides read TGTGCCAGCAGCTATGGACAGGCGGCCGGGGAGCTGTTTTTT. As protein: CASSYGQAAGELFF.

Comment on this clone: This probably arose from a read error, given a far larger clone one base away. V is TRBV5-1 and J is TRBJ1-5; D gene ambiguous. The V gene's germline CDR1 is SGHRS and CDR2 YFSETQ. There are 19 residues in the CDR3. Written as DNA, the CDR3 is TGCGCCAGCAGCCCTCCCCAGGCCCGACCCGAACATAGCGATCAGCCCCAGCATTTT. Amino acid sequence: CASSPPQARPEHSDQPQHF.

Notes on this clone: One end of the junction does not line up with germline, which may come from a read error. This sequence joins TRBV28 and TRBJ1-5; D is uncertain. This CDR3 is 12 amino acids long. CDR1 MDHEN and CDR2 SYDVKM come from the germline V gene. CDR3 region: CASSAGVNPGIF. In DNA, the CDR3 is TGTGCCAGCAGTGCCGGGGTCAATCCGGGGATTTTT.

The chain recombines TRBV5-4 with TRBJ1-1, with a weak D call TRBD1 (5 bases). Germline V gene data show CDR1 as SGHNT and CDR2 as YYREEE (reference sequence). CDR3 length equals 16 residues. V was pared by 4 bases and J by 0 bases, with 16 bases between. CDR3 in DNA: TGTGCCAGCAGCATTGAATGGGGACGGATGAACACTGAAGCTTTCTTT. It specifies CASSIEWGRMNTEAFF.

The genes are TRBV7-3 and TRBJ2-5, with D possibly being TRBD1 or TRBD2 (6 bases each). The CDR3 consists of 14 residues. Per the germline V gene, CDR1 is SGHTA and CDR2 is FQGTGA. Trimming pared 4 bases from V and 6 bases from J, leaving 15 bases between. CDR3 nucleotides: TGTGCCAGCAGCTCGCGATCGGGGGCACAGACCCAGTACTTC. Translated, it gives CASSSRSGAQTQYF.

This clone is medium-sized. This same CDR3 is encoded by further DNA sequences in the sample. The chain joins TRBV7-9 to TRBJ1-5; a weak D match, TRBD1 (6 bases). V shed 3 bases and J shed 1 base, with 19 bases lying between them. The length of the CDR3 is 18 residues. Germline V gene lookup returns CDR1 SEHNR and CDR2 FQNEAQ (reference sequence). The CDR3 protein is CASSLVGGGLTSNQPQHF. The CDR3 nucleotides are TGTGCCAGCAGCTTGGTAGGAGGGGGACTTACGAGCAATCAGCCCCAGCATTTT.

As to this clone: The sample contains more than one DNA sequence encoding this CDR3. The rearrangement links TRBV30 to TRBJ1-6; D remains unclear. The germline V and J ends were trimmed by 0 bases and 7 bases, with 4 bases remaining between them. CDR3 length: 12 amino acids. The germline CDR1 and CDR2 sequences are GTSNPN and SVGIG (reference sequence). CDR3 region: CAWSVPNSPLHF. CDR3 sequence (DNA): TGTGCCTGGAGTGTACCCAATTCACCCCTCCACTTT.

This clone was counted a few times. This rearrangement joins TRBV29-1 to TRBJ2-1, with 13 bases aligning to TRBD2. The germline V gene encodes CDR1 SQVTM and CDR2 ANQGSEA. V lost 7 bases, J lost 0 bases, and 3 bases stayed unmatched. The CDR3 covers 15 residues. The CDR3 DNA reads as TGCAGCGGGACTAGCGGGAGCTTCTCCTACAATGAGCAGTTCTTC. This translates into CSGTSGSFSYNEQFF.

Details on this clone: The sample contains more than one DNA sequence encoding this CDR3. The V gene is TRBV18, the J gene TRBJ2-7; D is possibly TRBD2 (5 bases). The CDR3 consists of 13 residues. CDR1 and CDR2 from the germline V gene are KGHSH and LQKENI. V lost 3 bases and J lost 5, with 11 bases in between. The CDR3 loop reads CASSPGLADEQYF. For the CDR3, the DNA is TGTGCCAGCTCACCCGGACTGGCGGACGAGCAGTACTTC. Based on the CDR3 plus reference TRBV18 and TRBJ2-7, the full variable domain is NAGVMQNPRHLVRRRGQEARLRCSPMKGHSHVYWYRQLPEEGLKFMVYLQKENIIDESGMPKERFSAEFPKEGPSILRIQQVVRGDSAAYFCASSPGLADEQYFGPGTRLTVT.

This sequence joins TRBV7-2 and TRBJ2-1; TRBD1 matches at 9 bases. This CDR3 has 14 amino acids. Germline V CDR1 and CDR2: SGHTA, FQGNSA. The CDR3 reads CASRRDRAYNEQFF. CDR3 sequence (DNA): TGTGCATCCCGGCGGGACAGGGCCTACAATGAGCAGTTCTTC.

Comment on this clone: Other DNA sequences of this sample code for an identical CDR3. The rearrangement uses TRBV7-9 and TRBJ2-1; 7 bases line up with TRBD2. The CDR3 has 12 amino acids. Germline CDR1 SEHNR, CDR2 FQNEAQ (reference sequence). V was clipped by 2 bases and J by 9 bases; unmatched bases: 1. The CDR3 DNA reads as TGTGCCAGCAGCTTATCGGGAGGTGAGCAGTTCTTC. This translates into CASSLSGGEQFF.